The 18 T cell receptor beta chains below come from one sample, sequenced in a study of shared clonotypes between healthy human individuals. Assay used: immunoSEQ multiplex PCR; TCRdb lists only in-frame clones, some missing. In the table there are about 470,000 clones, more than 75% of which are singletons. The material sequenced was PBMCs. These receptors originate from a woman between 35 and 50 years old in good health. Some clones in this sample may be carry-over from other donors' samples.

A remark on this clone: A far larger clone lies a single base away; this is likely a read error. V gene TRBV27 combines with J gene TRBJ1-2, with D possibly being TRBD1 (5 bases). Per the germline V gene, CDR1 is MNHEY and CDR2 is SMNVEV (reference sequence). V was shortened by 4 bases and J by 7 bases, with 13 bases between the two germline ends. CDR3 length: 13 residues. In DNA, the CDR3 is TGTGCCAGCAGTTCTTACGGGGGACTTGGCTACACCTTC. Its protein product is CASSSYGGLGYTF.

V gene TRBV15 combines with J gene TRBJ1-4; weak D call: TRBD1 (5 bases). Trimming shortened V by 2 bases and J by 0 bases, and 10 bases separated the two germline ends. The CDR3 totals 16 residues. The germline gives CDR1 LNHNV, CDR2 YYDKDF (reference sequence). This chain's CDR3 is CATSRSGLATNEKLFF. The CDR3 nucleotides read TGTGCCACCAGCAGATCAGGGCTCGCAACTAATGAAAAACTGTTTTTT.

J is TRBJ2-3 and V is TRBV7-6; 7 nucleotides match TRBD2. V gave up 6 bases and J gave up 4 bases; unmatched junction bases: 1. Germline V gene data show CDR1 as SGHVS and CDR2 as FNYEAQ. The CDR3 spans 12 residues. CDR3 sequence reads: CASSSGSDTQYF. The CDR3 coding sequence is TGTGCCAGCAGTAGCGGGTCAGATACGCAGTATTTT.

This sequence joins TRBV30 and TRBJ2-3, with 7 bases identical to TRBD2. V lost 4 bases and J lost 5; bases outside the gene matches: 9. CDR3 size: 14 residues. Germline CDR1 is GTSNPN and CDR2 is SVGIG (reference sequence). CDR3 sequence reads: CAWKGDLAEDTQYF. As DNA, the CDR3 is TGTGCCTGGAAAGGGGATCTAGCGGAAGATACGCAGTATTTT.

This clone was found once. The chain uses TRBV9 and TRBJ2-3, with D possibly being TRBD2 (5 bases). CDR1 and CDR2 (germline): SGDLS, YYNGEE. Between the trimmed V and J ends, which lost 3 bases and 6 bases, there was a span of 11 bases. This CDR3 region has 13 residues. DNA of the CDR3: TGTGCCAGCAGCGAGCGTGCGGGTGATACGCAGTATTTT. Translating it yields CASSERAGDTQYF. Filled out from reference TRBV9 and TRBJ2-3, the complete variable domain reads DSGVTQTPKHLITATGQRVTLRCSPRSGDLSVYWYQQSLDQGLQFLIQYYNGEERAKGNILERFSAQQFPDLHSELNLSSLELGDSALYFCASSERAGDTQYFGPGTRLTVL.

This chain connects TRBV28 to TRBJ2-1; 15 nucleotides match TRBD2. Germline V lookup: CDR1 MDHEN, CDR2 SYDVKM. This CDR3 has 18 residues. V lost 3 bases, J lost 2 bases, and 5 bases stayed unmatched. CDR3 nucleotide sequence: TGTGCCAGCAGTTTCCCTGGGACTAGCGGGGGGACCTACAATGAGCAGTTCTTC. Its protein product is CASSFPGTSGGTYNEQFF. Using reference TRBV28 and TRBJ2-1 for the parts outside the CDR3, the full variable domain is DVKVTQSSRYLVKRTGEKVFLECVQDMDHENMFWYRQDPGLGLRLIYFSYDVKMKEKGDIPEGYSVSREKKERFSLILESASTNQTSMYLCASSFPGTSGGTYNEQFFGPGTRLTVL.

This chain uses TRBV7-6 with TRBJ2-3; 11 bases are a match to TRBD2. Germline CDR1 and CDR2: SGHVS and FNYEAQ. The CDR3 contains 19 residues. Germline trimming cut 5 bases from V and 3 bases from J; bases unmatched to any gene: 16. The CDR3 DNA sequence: TGTGCCAGCAGCGAAGCAGGACTAGCGGGCCCTGAGGGGACAGATACGCAGTATTTT. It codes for CASSEAGLAGPEGTDTQYF.

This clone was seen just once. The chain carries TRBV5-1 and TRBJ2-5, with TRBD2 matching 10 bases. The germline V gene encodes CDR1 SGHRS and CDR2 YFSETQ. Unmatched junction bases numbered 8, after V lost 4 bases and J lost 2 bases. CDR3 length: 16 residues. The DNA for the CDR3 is TGCGCCAGCAGCCCGCAGCTAGCGGGGGTACAAGAGACCCAGTACTTC. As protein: CASSPQLAGVQETQYF.

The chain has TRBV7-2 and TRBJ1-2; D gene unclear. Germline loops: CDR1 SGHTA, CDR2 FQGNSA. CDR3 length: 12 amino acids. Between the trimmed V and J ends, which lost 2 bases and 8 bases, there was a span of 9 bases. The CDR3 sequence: CASSLRNRGYTF. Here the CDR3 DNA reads TGTGCCAGCAGCTTAAGGAACAGAGGCTACACCTTC.

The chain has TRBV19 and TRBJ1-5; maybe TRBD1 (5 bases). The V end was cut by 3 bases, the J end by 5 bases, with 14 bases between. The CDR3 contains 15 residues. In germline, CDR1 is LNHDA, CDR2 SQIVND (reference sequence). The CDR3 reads CASSIQGRVDQPQHF. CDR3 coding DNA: TGTGCCAGTAGTATCCAGGGCAGGGTTGATCAGCCCCAGCATTTT.

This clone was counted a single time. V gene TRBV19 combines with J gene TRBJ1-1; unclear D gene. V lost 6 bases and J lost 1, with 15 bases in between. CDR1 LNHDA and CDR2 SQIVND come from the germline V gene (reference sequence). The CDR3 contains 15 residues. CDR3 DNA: TGTGCCAGTAGCCCTGCTCGACTCGCGAACACTGAAGCTTTCTTT. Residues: CASSPARLANTEAFF.

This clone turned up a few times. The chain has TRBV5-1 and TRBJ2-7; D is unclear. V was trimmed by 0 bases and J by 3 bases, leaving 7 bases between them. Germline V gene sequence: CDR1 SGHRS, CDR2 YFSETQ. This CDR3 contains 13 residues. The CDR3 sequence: CASSLVGDYEQYF. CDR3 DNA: TGCGCCAGCAGCTTGGTTGGGGACTACGAGCAGTACTTC.

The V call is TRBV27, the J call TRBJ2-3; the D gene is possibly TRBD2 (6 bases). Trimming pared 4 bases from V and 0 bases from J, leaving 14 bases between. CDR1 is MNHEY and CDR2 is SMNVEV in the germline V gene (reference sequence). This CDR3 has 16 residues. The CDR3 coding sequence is TGTGCCAGCAGTTATAGCGGCGTCGATAGCACAGATACGCAGTATTTT. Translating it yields CASSYSGVDSTDTQYF.

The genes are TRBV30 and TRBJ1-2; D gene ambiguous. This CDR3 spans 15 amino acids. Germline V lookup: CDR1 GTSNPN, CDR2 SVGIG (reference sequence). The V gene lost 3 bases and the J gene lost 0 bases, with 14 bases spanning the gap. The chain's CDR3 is CAWRTLGGPNYGYTF. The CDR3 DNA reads TGTGCCTGGAGGACCTTAGGAGGACCTAACTATGGCTACACCTTC. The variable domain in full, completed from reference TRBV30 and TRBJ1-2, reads SQTIHQWPATLVQPVGSPLSLECTVEGTSNPNLYWYRQAAGRGLQLLFYSVGIGQISSEVPQNLSASRPQDRQFILSSKKLLLSDSGFYLCAWRTLGGPNYGYTFGSGTRLTVV.

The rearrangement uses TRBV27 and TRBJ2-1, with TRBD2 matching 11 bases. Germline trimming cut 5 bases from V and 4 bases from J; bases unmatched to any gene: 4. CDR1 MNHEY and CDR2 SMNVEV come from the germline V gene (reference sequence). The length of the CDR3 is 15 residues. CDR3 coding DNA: TGTGCCAGCAGTCACGGGACTAGCGGTTACAATGAGCAGTTCTTC. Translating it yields CASSHGTSGYNEQFF.

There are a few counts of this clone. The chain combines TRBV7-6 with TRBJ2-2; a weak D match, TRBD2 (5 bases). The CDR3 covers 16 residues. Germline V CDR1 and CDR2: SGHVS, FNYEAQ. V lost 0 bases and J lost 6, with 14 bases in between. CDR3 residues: CASSLAVGSRAGELFF. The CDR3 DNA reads TGTGCCAGCAGCTTAGCGGTTGGGAGTAGGGCCGGGGAGCTGTTTTTT.

The CDR3 coding sequence is TGTGCCAGCAGGGGGACGGGGACAGGAACTCGGGAGCAGTACTTC. Encoded protein: CASRGTGTGTREQYF. The V gene is TRBV7-9, the J gene TRBJ2-7; 8 nucleotides agree with TRBD1. Germline CDR1 reads SEHNR; CDR2 reads FQNEAQ (reference sequence). The CDR3 runs to 15 residues. V lost 6 bases, J lost 7 bases, and 14 bases stayed unmatched.

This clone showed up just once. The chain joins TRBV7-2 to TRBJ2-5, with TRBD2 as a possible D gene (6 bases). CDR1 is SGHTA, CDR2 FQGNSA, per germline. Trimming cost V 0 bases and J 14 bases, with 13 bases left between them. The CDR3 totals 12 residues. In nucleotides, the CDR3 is TGTGCCAGCAGCTTAGCCGGGGGTTTACCTTACTTC. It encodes CASSLAGGLPYF.